The clone carrying this T cell receptor beta chain was recorded at least ten times. Its specificity is not known. The data originate from a study of T cells in Graves' hyperthyroidism and ophthalmopathy. Participants, patients aged 18 to 65, had newly diagnosed hyperthyroidism with a duration under 2 months. Fresh peripheral blood, under 13 ml, yielded the PBMCs. The CDR3 is made up of 17 amino acids. Losses at the gene ends were 0 bases for V and 3 bases for J; bases not matched to a gene: 10. From germline, CDR1 is ENHRY and CDR2 SYGVKD. There were TCR beta CDR3 regions amplified from RNA transcripts. First-round RT-PCR targeting the TCR CDR3 was performed with the HTBI primer set. MiXCR, run by TCRdb on the multiplex PCR reads, gives a single entry per CDR3 protein. The repertoire includes roughly 710,000 distinct CDR3 sequences, under 45% of them detected once, and approximately 31% sits in the top ten.

Points from the study as a whole: Blood also showed most of the thyroid clonotypes that were expanded above 0.001.

The sequenced material came from blood. This sequence was found in a woman in her thirties or forties with Graves' hyperthyroidism. The J gene is TRBJ2-5, the V gene TRBV10-3, with TRBD2 matching over 7 bases. CDR3 sequence (DNA): TGTGCCATCAGTGAGTCTGAGACTAGCAACGGGAAAGAGACCCAGTACTTC. Translated: CAISESETSNGKETQYF.